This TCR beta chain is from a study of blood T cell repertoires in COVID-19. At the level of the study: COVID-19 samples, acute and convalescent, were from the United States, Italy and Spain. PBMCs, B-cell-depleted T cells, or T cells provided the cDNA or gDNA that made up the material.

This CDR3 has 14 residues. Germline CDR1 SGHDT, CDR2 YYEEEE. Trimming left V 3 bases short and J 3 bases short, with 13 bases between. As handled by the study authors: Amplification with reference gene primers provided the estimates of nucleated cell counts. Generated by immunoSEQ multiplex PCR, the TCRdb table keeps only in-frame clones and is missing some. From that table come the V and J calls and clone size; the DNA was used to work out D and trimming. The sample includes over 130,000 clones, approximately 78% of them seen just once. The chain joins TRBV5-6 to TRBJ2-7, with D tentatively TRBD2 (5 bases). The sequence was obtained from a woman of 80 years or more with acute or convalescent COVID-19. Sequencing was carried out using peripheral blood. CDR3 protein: CASSYEGSFYEQYF. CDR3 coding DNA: TGTGCCAGCAGCTATGAGGGCAGTTTCTACGAGCAGTACTTC. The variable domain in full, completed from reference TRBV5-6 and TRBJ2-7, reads DAGVTQSPTHLIKTRGQQVTLRCSPKSGHDTVSWYQQALGQGPQFIFQYYEEEERQRGNFPDRFSGHQFPNYSSELNVNALLLGDSALYLCASSYEGSFYEQYFGPGTRLTVT.